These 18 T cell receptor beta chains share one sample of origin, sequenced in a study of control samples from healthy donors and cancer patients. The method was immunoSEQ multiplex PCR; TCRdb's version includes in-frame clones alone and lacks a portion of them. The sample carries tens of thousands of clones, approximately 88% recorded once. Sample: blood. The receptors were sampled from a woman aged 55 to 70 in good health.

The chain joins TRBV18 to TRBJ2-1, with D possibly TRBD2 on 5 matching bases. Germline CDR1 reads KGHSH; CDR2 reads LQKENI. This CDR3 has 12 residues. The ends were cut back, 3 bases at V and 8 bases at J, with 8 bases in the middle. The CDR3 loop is CASSPDFYEQFF. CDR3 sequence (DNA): TGTGCCAGCTCACCGGACTTCTATGAGCAGTTCTTC.

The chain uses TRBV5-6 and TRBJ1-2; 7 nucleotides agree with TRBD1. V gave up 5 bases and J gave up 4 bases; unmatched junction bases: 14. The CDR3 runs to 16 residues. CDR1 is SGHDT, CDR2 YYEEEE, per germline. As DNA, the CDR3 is TGTGCCAGCAGGCGCACGAGGGGGCCCGTGAGCTATGGCTACACCTTC. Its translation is CASRRTRGPVSYGYTF.

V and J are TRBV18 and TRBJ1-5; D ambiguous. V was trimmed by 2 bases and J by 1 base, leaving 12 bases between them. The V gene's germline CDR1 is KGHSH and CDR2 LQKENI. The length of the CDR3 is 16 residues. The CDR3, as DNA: TGTGCCAGCTCACCAATCGGACTGCCGAGCAATCAGCCCCAGCATTTT. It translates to CASSPIGLPSNQPQHF.

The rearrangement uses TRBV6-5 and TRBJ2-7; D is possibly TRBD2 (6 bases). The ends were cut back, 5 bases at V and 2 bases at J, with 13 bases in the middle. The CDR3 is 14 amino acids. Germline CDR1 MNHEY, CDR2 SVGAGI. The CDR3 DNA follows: TGTGCCAGCAGTCCTGGGGGGAGCCCCTACGAGCAGTACTTC. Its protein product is CASSPGGSPYEQYF.

CDR3 loop: CASSVKVYEQYF. CDR3 sequence (DNA): TGTGCCAGCAGTGTTAAAGTCTACGAGCAGTACTTC. This chain uses TRBV2 with TRBJ2-7; D is undetermined. V was trimmed by 4 bases and J by 3 bases, leaving 7 bases between them. The germline V gene has CDR1 SNHLY and CDR2 FYNNEI. This CDR3 is built from 12 residues.

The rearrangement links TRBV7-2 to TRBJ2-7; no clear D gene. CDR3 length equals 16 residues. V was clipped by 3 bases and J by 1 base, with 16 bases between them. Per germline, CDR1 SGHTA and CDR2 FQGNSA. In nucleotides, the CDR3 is TGTGCCAGCAGCTTGTCTAGGTCCTACTTTTCCTACGAGCAGTACTTC. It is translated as CASSLSRSYFSYEQYF.

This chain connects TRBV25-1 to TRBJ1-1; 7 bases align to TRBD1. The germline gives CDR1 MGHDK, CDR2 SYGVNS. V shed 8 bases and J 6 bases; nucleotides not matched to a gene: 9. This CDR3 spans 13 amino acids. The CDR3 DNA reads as TGTGCCAGCGGGCCGGGACAGAGTTCTGAAGCTTTCTTT. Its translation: CASGPGQSSEAFF.

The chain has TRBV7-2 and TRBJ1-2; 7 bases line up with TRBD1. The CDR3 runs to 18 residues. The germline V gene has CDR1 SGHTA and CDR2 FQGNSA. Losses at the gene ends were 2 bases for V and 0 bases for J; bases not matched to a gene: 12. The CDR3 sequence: CASSLNRQGRLANYGYTF. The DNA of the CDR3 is TGTGCCAGCAGCTTAAATCGACAGGGCAGACTAGCTAACTATGGCTACACCTTC.

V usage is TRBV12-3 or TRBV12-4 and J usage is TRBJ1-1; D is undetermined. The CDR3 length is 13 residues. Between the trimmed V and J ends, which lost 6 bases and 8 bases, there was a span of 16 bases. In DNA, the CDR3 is TGTGCCAGCAGCCATACATCAGAAGGAGAAGCTTTCTTT. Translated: CASSHTSEGEAFF.

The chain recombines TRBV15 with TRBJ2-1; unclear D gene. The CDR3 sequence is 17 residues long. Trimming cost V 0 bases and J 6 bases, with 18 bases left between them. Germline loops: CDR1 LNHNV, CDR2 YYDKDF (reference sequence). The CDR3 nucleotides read TGTGCCACCAGCAGAGATGGCACCGTGGGTGATTTCAATGAGCAGTTCTTC. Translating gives CATSRDGTVGDFNEQFF.

The CDR3, as DNA: TGTGCCAGCAGCCCCCCCGGCCGGCCCTCACCCCTCCACTTT. This encodes CASSPPGRPSPLHF. This chain joins TRBV3-1 (or the pseudogene TRBV3-2) and TRBJ1-6; no firm D call. The CDR3 loop spans 14 amino acids. V lost 4 bases and J 10 bases, leaving 14 bases between the germline ends. Germline loops: CDR1 LGHDT, CDR2 YNNKEL (reference sequence).

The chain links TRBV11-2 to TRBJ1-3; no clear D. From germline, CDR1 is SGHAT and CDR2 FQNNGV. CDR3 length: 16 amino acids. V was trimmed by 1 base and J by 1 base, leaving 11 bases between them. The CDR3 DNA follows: TGTGCCAGCAGCTTAGTCTCTTCAGGATCTGGAAACACCATATATTTT. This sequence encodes CASSLVSSGSGNTIYF.

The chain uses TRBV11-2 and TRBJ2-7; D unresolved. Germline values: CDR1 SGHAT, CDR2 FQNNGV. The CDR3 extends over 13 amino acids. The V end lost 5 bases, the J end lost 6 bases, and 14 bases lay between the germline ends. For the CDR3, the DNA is TGTGCCAGCAGCACTCCCCGGCGGCCCGAGCAGTACTTC. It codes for CASSTPRRPEQYF.

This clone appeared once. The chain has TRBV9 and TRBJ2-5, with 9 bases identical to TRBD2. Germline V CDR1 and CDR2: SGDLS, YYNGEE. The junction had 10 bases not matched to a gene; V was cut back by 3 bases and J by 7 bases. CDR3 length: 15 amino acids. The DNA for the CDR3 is TGTGCCAGCAGCGCTAGCGGGACGAGCTCCGGGACCCAGTACTTC. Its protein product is CASSASGTSSGTQYF.

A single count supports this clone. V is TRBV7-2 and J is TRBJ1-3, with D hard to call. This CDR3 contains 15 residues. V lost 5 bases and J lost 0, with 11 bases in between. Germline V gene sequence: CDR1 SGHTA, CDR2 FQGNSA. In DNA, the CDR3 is TGTGCCAGCAGCGTGTATAGCAGCTCTGGAAACACCATATATTTT. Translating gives CASSVYSSSGNTIYF.

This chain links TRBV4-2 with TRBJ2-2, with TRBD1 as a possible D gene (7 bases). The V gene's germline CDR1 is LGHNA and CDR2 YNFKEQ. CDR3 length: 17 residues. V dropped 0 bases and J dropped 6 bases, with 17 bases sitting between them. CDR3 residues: CASSQEGGGVFPGELFF. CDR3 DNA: TGTGCCAGCAGCCAAGAAGGAGGGGGCGTGTTTCCCGGGGAGCTGTTTTTT.

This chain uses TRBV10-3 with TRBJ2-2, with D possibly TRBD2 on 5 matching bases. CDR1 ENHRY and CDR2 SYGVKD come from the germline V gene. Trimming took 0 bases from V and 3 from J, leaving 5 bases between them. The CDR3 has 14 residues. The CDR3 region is CAISESEDTGELFF. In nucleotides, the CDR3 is TGTGCCATCAGTGAGTCGGAGGACACCGGGGAGCTGTTTTTT.

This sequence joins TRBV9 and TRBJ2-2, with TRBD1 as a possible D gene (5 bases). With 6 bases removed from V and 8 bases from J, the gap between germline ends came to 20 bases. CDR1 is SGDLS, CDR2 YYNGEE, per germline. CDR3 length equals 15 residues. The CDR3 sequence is CASKQGAFPGGELFF. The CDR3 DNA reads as TGTGCCAGCAAACAAGGGGCTTTCCCAGGGGGGGAGCTGTTTTTT.